The clone carrying this TCR beta chain showed up just once. The CDR3 has 14 residues. Germline-derived CDR1 and CDR2 are SGHVS and FQNEAQ. Trimming took off 4 bases at V and 3 bases at J, with 12 bases between the two ends. Assay used: immunoSEQ multiplex PCR; TCRdb lists only in-frame clones, some missing. Among 46,000 or so clones, about 89% were seen once, and the ten largest hold about 15%. The data are from a study of blood T cell repertoires in COVID-19. In the study overall: The analysed material was cDNA or gDNA that came from T cells, B-cell-depleted T cells, or PBMCs.

The receptor was isolated from a man aged 55 to 70 with active or convalescent COVID-19. Sequences were obtained from peripheral blood. The gene calls are TRBV7-8 and TRBJ1-1; a possible D gene is TRBD1 (6 bases). This CDR3 reads CASSSLQGYTEAFF. The DNA of the CDR3 is TGTGCCAGCAGCTCCCTACAGGGTTACACTGAAGCTTTCTTT.